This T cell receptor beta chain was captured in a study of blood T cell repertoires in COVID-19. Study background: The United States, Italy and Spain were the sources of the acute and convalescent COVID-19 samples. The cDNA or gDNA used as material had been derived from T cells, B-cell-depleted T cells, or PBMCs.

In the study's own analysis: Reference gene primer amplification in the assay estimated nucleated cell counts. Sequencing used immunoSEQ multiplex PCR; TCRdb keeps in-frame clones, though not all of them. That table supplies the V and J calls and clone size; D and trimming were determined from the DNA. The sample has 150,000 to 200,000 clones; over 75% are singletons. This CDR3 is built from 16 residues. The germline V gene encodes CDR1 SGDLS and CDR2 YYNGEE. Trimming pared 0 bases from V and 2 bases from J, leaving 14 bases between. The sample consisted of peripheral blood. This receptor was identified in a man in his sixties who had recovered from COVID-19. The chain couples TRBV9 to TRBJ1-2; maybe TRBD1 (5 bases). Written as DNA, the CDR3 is TGTGCCAGCAGCGTAGAAGGACGAAAGGGGAACTATGGCTACACCTTC. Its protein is CASSVEGRKGNYGYTF.